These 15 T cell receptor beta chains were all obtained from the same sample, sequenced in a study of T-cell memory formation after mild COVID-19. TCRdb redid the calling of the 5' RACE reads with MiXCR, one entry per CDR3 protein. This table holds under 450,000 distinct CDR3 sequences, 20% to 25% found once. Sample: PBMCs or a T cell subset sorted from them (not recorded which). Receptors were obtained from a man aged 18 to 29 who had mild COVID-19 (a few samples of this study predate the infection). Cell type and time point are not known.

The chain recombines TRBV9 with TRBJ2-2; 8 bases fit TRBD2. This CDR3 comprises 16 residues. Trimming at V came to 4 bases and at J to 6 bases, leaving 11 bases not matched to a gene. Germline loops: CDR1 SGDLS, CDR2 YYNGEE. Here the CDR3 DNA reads TGTGCCAGCAGCCTCCTCTCGGGAGGGGCACCCGGGGAGCTGTTTTTT. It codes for CASSLLSGGAPGELFF.

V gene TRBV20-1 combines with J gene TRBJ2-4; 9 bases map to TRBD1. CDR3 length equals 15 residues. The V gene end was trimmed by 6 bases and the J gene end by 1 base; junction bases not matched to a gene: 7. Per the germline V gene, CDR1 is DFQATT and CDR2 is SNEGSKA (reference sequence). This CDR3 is CSAPTGGRAKNIQYF. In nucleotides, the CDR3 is TGCAGTGCCCCTACAGGGGGCCGGGCCAAAAACATTCAGTACTTC.

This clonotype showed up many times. The DNA for the CDR3 is TGTGCCAGCAGCTTAGTTGGAGGGCCAGATACGCAGTATTTT. Translation: CASSLVGGPDTQYF. The chain has TRBV7-6 and TRBJ2-3; possibly TRBD2 for D (6 bases). V lost 1 base and J lost 4, with 9 bases in between. CDR3 length: 14 amino acids. Per the germline V gene, CDR1 is SGHVS and CDR2 is FNYEAQ.

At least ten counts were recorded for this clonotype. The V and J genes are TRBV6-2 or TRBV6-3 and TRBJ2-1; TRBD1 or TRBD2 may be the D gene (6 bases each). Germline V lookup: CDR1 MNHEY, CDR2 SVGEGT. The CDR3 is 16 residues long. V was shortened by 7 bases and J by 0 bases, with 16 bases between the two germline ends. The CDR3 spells CASISGGLYSYNEQFF. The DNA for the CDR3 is TGTGCCAGCATTAGTGGGGGGCTTTACTCCTACAATGAGCAGTTCTTC.

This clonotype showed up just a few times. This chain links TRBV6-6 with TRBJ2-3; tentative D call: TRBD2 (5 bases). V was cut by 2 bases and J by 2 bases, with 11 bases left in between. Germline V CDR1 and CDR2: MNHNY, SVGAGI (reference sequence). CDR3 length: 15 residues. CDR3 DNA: TGTGCCAGCAGTTACGGACTCCCAGTCACAGATACGCAGTATTTT. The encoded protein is CASSYGLPVTDTQYF.

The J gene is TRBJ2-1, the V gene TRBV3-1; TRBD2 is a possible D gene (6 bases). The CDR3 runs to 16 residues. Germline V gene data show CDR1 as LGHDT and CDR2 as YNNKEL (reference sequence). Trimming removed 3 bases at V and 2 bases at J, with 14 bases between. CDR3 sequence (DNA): TGTGCCAGCAGCCAGGTGGGGGGTGGCCCCTACAATGAGCAGTTCTTC. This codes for CASSQVGGGPYNEQFF.

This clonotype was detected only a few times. DNA for the CDR3: TGTGCCAGCAGCTCCTGGCCGGCGGCCGCTACACCAACCGGGGAGCTGTTTTTT. Its translation is CASSSWPAAATPTGELFF. The chain is built from TRBV9 and TRBJ2-2; D is unclear. This CDR3 has 18 amino acids. V lost 4 bases and J 5 bases, leaving 24 bases between the germline ends. From germline, CDR1 is SGDLS and CDR2 YYNGEE.

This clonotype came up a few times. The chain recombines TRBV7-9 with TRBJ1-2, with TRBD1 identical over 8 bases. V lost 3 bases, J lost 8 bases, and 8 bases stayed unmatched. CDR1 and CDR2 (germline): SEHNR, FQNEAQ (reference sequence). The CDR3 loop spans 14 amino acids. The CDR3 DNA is TGTGCCAGCAGCTTGGGCGGACAGGGAGGCGGCTACACCTTC. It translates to CASSLGGQGGGYTF.

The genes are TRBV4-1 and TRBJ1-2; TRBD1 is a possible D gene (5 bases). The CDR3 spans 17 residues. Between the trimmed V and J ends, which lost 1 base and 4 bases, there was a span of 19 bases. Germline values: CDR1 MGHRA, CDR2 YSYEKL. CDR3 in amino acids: CASSQVKGPGVSYGYTF. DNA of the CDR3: TGCGCCAGCAGCCAAGTTAAGGGGCCCGGGGTCAGCTATGGCTACACCTTC.

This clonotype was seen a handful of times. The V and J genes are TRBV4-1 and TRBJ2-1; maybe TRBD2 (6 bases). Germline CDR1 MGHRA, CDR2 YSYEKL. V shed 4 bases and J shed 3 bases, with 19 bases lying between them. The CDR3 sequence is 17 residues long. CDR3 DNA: TGCGCCAGCAGCCCCCGACTAGTTTCCCTTGACTACAATGAGCAGTTCTTC. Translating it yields CASSPRLVSLDYNEQFF.

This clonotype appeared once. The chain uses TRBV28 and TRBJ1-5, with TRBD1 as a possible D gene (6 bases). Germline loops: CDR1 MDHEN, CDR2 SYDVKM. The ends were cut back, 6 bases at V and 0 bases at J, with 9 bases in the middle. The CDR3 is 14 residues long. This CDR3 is CASRRQASNQPQHF. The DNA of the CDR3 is TGTGCCAGCAGACGACAGGCTAGCAATCAGCCCCAGCATTTT.

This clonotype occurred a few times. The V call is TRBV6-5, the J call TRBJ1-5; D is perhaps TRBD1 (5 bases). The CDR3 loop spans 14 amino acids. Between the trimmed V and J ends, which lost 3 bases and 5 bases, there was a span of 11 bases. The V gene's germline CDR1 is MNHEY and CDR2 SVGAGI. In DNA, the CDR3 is TGTGCCAGCAGTTATACAGCGGGGGATCAGCCCCAGCATTTT. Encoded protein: CASSYTAGDQPQHF.

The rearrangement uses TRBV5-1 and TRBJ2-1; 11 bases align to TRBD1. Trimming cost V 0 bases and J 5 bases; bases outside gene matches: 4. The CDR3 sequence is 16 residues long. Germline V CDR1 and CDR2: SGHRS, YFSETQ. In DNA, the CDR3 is TGCGCCAGCAGCTTGGGCGGGACAGGGGGGAACAATGAGCAGTTCTTC. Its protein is CASSLGGTGGNNEQFF.

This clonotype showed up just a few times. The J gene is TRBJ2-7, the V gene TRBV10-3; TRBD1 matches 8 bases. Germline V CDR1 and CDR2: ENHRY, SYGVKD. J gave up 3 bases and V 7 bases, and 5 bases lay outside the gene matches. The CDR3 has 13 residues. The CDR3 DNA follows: TGTGCCATCATGCCAGGGGGCTTCTACGAGCAGTACTTC. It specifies CAIMPGGFYEQYF.

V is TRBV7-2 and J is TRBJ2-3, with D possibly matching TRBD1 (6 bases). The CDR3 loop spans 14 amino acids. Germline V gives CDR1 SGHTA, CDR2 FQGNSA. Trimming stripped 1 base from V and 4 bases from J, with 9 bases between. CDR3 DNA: TGTGCCAGCAGCTTAGTCGAGGGGGCAGATACGCAGTATTTT. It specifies CASSLVEGADTQYF.